The 12 T cell receptor beta chains in this list originate from one sample, sequenced in a study of blood T cell repertoires in COVID-19. TCRdb keeps only in-frame clones here, not all; method: immunoSEQ multiplex PCR. The profile covers under 200,000 clones, with roughly 90% appearing a single time and 6.6% taken by the ten largest. The sample comprised PBMCs or T cells enriched from blood (not recorded which). Receptors were obtained from a woman aged 45 to 65 who had recovered from COVID-19.

This chain connects TRBV19 to TRBJ2-7; 9 bases agree with TRBD1. The germline V gene has CDR1 LNHDA and CDR2 SQIVND (reference sequence). The CDR3 is 14 residues long. V gave up 5 bases and J gave up 3 bases; unmatched junction bases: 5. The CDR3 DNA reads as TGTGCCAGTAGTCGCGACAGGGGGGGCTACGAGCAGTACTTC. Its protein product is CASSRDRGGYEQYF.

The chain links TRBV3-1 (or the pseudogene TRBV3-2) to TRBJ1-6, with D uncertain. V lost 4 bases and J lost 9, with 19 bases in between. Germline CDR1 LGHDT, CDR2 YNNKEL (reference sequence). The length of the CDR3 is 16 residues. The DNA for the CDR3 is TGTGCCAGCAGCCGCGGCCCGGGTTCTTCCAGTTCACCCCTCCACTTT. Translated, it gives CASSRGPGSSSSPLHF.

The chain recombines TRBV29-1 with TRBJ1-3; D is possibly TRBD1 (5 bases). V dropped 6 bases and J dropped 11 bases, with 20 bases sitting between them. This CDR3 has 13 amino acids. Germline-derived CDR1 and CDR2 are SQVTM and ANQGSEA. The chain's CDR3 is CSVRESQGSPIYF. The CDR3 coding sequence is TGCAGCGTCCGCGAGTCTCAGGGTTCTCCCATATATTTT.

The V call is TRBV4-3, the J call TRBJ2-1; 12 positions match TRBD2. The V segment lost 2 bases and the J segment 9 bases; nucleotides outside the gene matches: 14. Germline assignment: CDR1 LGHNA and CDR2 YSLEER. CDR3 length: 18 residues. CDR3 in amino acids: CASSQLLAGGTSQLEQFF. Written as DNA, the CDR3 is TGCGCCAGCAGCCAATTACTAGCGGGGGGTACGTCCCAACTTGAGCAGTTCTTC.

The V gene is TRBV2, the J gene TRBJ2-7; D not resolved. There are 12 residues in the CDR3. Germline assignment: CDR1 SNHLY and CDR2 FYNNEI. Trimming left V 4 bases short and J 7 bases short, with 11 bases between. The CDR3 loop reads CASSVQIREQYF. The CDR3 region has the DNA TGTGCCAGCAGTGTACAGATAAGGGAGCAGTACTTC.

The CDR3 DNA sequence: TGTGCCAGCAGTTCGGGGACAGCCAGAAGTGCTTTCTTT. As protein: CASSSGTARSAFF. V and J are TRBV6-2 or TRBV6-3 and TRBJ1-1; 7 nucleotides line up with TRBD1. CDR1 MNHEY and CDR2 SVGEGT come from the germline V gene. This CDR3 has 13 amino acids. V gave up 4 bases and J gave up 11 bases; unmatched junction bases: 10.

This clone turned up a few times. V usage is TRBV7-8 and J usage is TRBJ1-1; D ambiguous. The V end was cut by 2 bases, the J end by 2 bases, with 18 bases between. The CDR3 runs to 17 residues. Germline CDR1 reads SGHVS; CDR2 reads FQNEAQ. CDR3 sequence: CASSLWRIVRENTEAFF. The CDR3, as DNA: TGTGCCAGCAGCTTATGGCGAATTGTCCGGGAAAACACTGAAGCTTTCTTT.

This clone was observed once. The chain combines TRBV19 with TRBJ1-3, with D tentatively TRBD1 (6 bases). The CDR3 length is 13 residues. Trimming pared 5 bases from V and 4 bases from J, leaving 9 bases between. Per germline, CDR1 LNHDA and CDR2 SQIVND (reference sequence). DNA for the CDR3: TGTGCCAGTAGTCGAGACAGGGGAAACACCATATATTTT. Translating it yields CASSRDRGNTIYF.

This clone was recorded a few times. Here the CDR3 DNA reads TGCGCCAGCAGCTTGTTCGGACTACCGGCAGATACGCAGTATTTT. It encodes CASSLFGLPADTQYF. The V and J genes are TRBV5-1 and TRBJ2-3; a possible D gene is TRBD2 (6 bases). The V gene's germline CDR1 is SGHRS and CDR2 YFSETQ. With 1 base removed from V and 4 bases from J, the gap between germline ends came to 13 bases. CDR3 length: 15 residues.

The chain couples TRBV4-1 to TRBJ2-3; TRBD2 aligns across 8 bases. V was pared by 4 bases and J by 0 bases, with 12 bases of the junction left unmatched. The CDR3 contains 18 residues. CDR1 and CDR2 from the germline V gene are MGHRA and YSYEKL. This chain's CDR3 is CASSLIASVAGSTDTQYF. The CDR3 DNA reads TGCGCCAGCAGCCTAATAGCCTCCGTAGCGGGAAGCACAGATACGCAGTATTTT.

Here the CDR3 DNA reads TGTGCCAGCAGTCTACAGGGGGGCTATGGCTACACCTTC. Translated, it gives CASSLQGGYGYTF. The V and J genes are TRBV27 and TRBJ1-2, with TRBD1 matching over 8 bases. The CDR3 extends over 13 amino acids. Germline CDR1 MNHEY, CDR2 SMNVEV (reference sequence). After removal of 5 bases from V and 4 bases from J, the junction contained 3 bases not matched to a gene.

This chain uses TRBV11-3 with TRBJ2-3, with TRBD2 matching 7 bases. CDR1 is SGHNT, CDR2 YENEEA, per germline. The CDR3 covers 16 residues. J gave up 1 base and V 1 base, and 5 bases lay outside the gene matches. This chain's CDR3 is CASSLVPAGGTDTQYF. Written as DNA, the CDR3 is TGTGCCAGCAGCTTAGTCCCCGCGGGGGGCACAGATACGCAGTATTTT.